This entry lists 9 T cell receptor beta chains sequenced from one sample in a study of CD8+ T cells in alopecia areata. Isolated RNA was reverse transcribed into cDNA used as the sequencing template. The protocol was immunoSEQ multiplex PCR, while the TCRdb copy is restricted to in-frame clones and leaves out a portion. In the table there are 110,000 to 150,000 clones, roughly 50% of which are singletons. The specimen was CD4+ T cells sorted from blood, collected at week 0. These receptors were collected from a human donor with alopecia areata.

This clone was counted a few times. For the CDR3, the DNA is TGCGCCAGCAGCCAAGCCCGGGGACAGGGGGACAGTCAGCCCCAGCATTTT. It is translated as CASSQARGQGDSQPQHF. This chain connects TRBV4-1 to TRBJ1-5; 11 nucleotides match TRBD1. CDR1 is MGHRA, CDR2 YSYEKL, per germline. CDR3 length equals 17 residues. The V segment lost 1 base and the J segment 6 bases; nucleotides outside the gene matches: 8.

This chain uses TRBV29-1 with TRBJ2-5; 10 nucleotides agree with TRBD2. Germline lookup yields CDR1 SQVTM and CDR2 ANQGSEA. The J segment lost 4 bases and the V segment lost 3 bases, leaving 5 bases of the junction unmatched. This CDR3 contains 14 residues. The CDR3 DNA reads TGCAGCGTTGACGTAGCGGGGGGCACAGAGACCCAGTACTTC. This gives the protein CSVDVAGGTETQYF.

In this sample, this clone turned up a few times. The chain recombines TRBV29-1 with TRBJ1-2; 9 positions match TRBD1. V was pared by 3 bases and J by 6 bases, with 8 bases of the junction left unmatched. Germline-derived CDR1 and CDR2 are SQVTM and ANQGSEA. The CDR3 is 14 amino acids. The CDR3 nucleotides read TGCAGCGTTGATCCCAACAGGGGGCTGAATGGCTACACCTTC. Encoded protein: CSVDPNRGLNGYTF.

The chain employs TRBV29-1 and TRBJ2-4, with TRBD2 matching over 7 bases. The V segment lost 1 base and the J segment 8 bases; nucleotides outside the gene matches: 8. CDR1 SQVTM and CDR2 ANQGSEA come from the germline V gene. The CDR3 is 14 amino acids. The CDR3 region has the DNA TGCAGCGTTGAAGTTGGCTGGGGGAGGGACATTCAGTACTTC. This encodes CSVEVGWGRDIQYF.

The V call is TRBV4-2, the J call TRBJ2-4; TRBD2 aligns across 10 bases. In germline, CDR1 is LGHNA, CDR2 YNFKEQ. V shed 1 base, J shed 1 base, and the junction held 4 bases outside the gene matches. This CDR3 contains 17 residues. In DNA form, the CDR3 reads TGTGCCAGCAGCCAAGCTAGCGGGGGAGTGGCCAAAAACATTCAGTACTTC. This gives the protein CASSQASGGVAKNIQYF.

This clone turned up a few times. This chain joins TRBV30 and TRBJ2-7; D is ambiguous. Germline V CDR1 and CDR2: GTSNPN, SVGIG (reference sequence). Between the trimmed V and J ends, which lost 2 bases and 4 bases, there was a span of 6 bases. This CDR3 comprises 11 residues. This CDR3 is CAWSPMYEQYF. DNA for the CDR3: TGTGCCTGGAGTCCGATGTACGAGCAGTACTTC. Full variable domain (outside the CDR3, taken from reference TRBV30 and TRBJ2-7): SQTIHQWPATLVQPVGSPLSLECTVEGTSNPNLYWYRQAAGRGLQLLFYSVGIGQISSEVPQNLSASRPQDRQFILSSKKLLLSDSGFYLCAWSPMYEQYFGPGTRLTVT.

The rearrangement uses TRBV2 and TRBJ1-1; TRBD1 matches at 8 bases. Germline V gene lookup returns CDR1 SNHLY and CDR2 FYNNEI. The CDR3 has 13 residues. V shed 8 bases and J 3 bases; nucleotides not matched to a gene: 5. In DNA form, the CDR3 reads TGTGCCAGCGCACGACAGGGGCACACTGAAGCTTTCTTT. Protein sequence: CASARQGHTEAFF.

The chain has TRBV20-1 and TRBJ1-2; D is uncertain. The CDR3 runs to 11 residues. Germline CDR1 reads DFQATT; CDR2 reads SNEGSKA (reference sequence). V was clipped by 5 bases and J by 5 bases, with 9 bases between them. The CDR3 protein is CSALGSYGYTF. CDR3 bases: TGCAGTGCTCTAGGGAGTTATGGCTACACCTTC.

This clone occurred once. The rearrangement joins TRBV7-8 to TRBJ1-5, with 7 bases that match TRBD1. The CDR3 sequence is 16 residues long. V shed 4 bases and J 0 bases; nucleotides not matched to a gene: 6. Germline lookup yields CDR1 SGHVS and CDR2 FQNEAQ. CDR3 DNA: TGTGCCAGCAGCTCACACTACAGGGGTAGCAATCAGCCCCAGCATTTT. Amino acids: CASSSHYRGSNQPQHF.